This T cell receptor (beta chain) stems from a study of blood T cell repertoires in COVID-19. Generated by immunoSEQ multiplex PCR, the TCRdb table keeps only in-frame clones and is missing some. The data contain about 200,000 clones, around 83% of them singletons. Per germline, CDR1 WSHSY and CDR2 SAAADI. The CDR3 totals 13 residues. The germline V and J ends were trimmed by 4 bases and 4 bases, with 10 bases remaining between them. This TCR came from a woman aged 40-49 years in a cohort exposed to, infected with or recovered from COVID-19 (not recorded which). The specimen was PBMCs or T cells enriched from blood (not recorded which). The chain combines TRBV10-2 with TRBJ2-5, with D uncertain. In DNA, the CDR3 is TGCGCCAGCAGTGTTAGTCGCCCAGAGACCCAGTACTTC. The encoded protein is CASSVSRPETQYF.